A single TCR beta chain is shown here with its context. Its antigen is unknown. These data come from a study of human T cells and chemical hapten exposure. The sample's time point: patch test 2, 6 weeks after DPC sensitization. Documented treatment: therapeutic diphenylcyclopropenone sensitization with weekly scalp DPC. General study findings and limits: More PT1 expanded TCRs went with higher patch test scores.

Germline CDR1 is SQVTM and CDR2 is ANQGSEA. V lost 0 bases and J 8 bases, leaving 10 bases between the germline ends. The CDR3 spans 12 residues. TCRdb re-analysed the RACE reads in MiXCR, keeping a single row per CDR3 protein. The table lists 65,000 to 95,000 distinct CDR3 sequences, approximately 6.6% of them singletons. V and J are TRBV29-1 and TRBJ1-2; D is uncertain. Material: whole blood, obtained in connection with sensitization to the hapten diphenylcyclopropenone (DPC). This TCR came from a woman under 40 with alopecia areata. Some clones in this sample may be carry-over from other donors' samples. This chain's CDR3 is CSVEDRPKGYTF. The CDR3 bases are TGCAGCGTTGAAGATAGGCCCAAGGGCTACACCTTC.